This TCR beta chain was sequenced during a study of blood T cell repertoires in COVID-19 (dated by TCRdb to 2020 to 2022). Regarding the complete study: Collaborator samples came from the United States, Italy and Spain and covered acute and convalescent phases of COVID-19. Where HLA class I and class II types were available, the types were taken from metadata supplied by the sample provider, not from assay-based typing. The material from the prospective study consisted of cDNA or gDNA derived from T cells, B-cell-depleted T cells, or PBMCs. Samples were obtained from the ongoing ImmuneRACE study (first 160 participants) and from over a thousand subjects provided by 6 global collaborators. A freely available public database, intended as a resource for researchers studying the immune response to SARS-CoV-2, is where the repertoires were released. Subjects who had been exposed to COVID-19, were actively infected with it, or had recovered from it provided the deeply sampled blood TCRbeta repertoires that made up the dataset. Nearly every sample came with metadata listing a de-identified subject ID, COVID-19 status, age in years and sex. On the study overall, not on this receptor specifically: How much clinical and demographic metadata was included differed by source and by participant, and the metadata was provided uncurated.

As concerns this clone: The antigen it binds to is not known. The sample holds no much larger clone one base away, and base qualities are not on file.

TCRbeta CDR3 regions were amplified from genomic DNA by means of the immunoSEQ Assay, a bias-controlled multiplex PCR. The original methods were these. Within the assay, amplification of reference gene primers was used to estimate how many nucleated cells each sample contained. To quantify the absolute abundance of each unique TCRbeta CDR3 rearrangement, sequence reads were collapsed and filtered. For each sample, productive Simpson clonality was calculated as the square root of Simpson's diversity index over productive rearrangements. Sourced from immuneACCESS, this table was stored by TCRdb with only in-frame sequences that have V and J called. A share of the clones is absent; for the studies checked, an unresolved V gene accounts for under half, and the remainder has no known explanation. V and J calls and clone size are copied from that table; D and trimming were computed from the DNA. The sample data list 150,000 to 200,000 clones, and 60% to 80% of these were observed just once. 17% of the sample belongs to the ten largest clones.

Participants in the prospective study were aged roughly 18 to 95 years, lived in about two dozen United States geographic areas, and enrolled through a virtual design. In the prospective study, cohorts were assigned on the basis of participant-reported clinical history obtained from a screening survey and a study questionnaire. For ImmuneRACE Cohort 3, a participant was defined as recovered based on two consecutive negative NP/OP PCR tests, clearance by a healthcare professional, or resolution of symptoms. In the prospective study, mobile phlebotomists collected whole blood, serum and a nasopharyngeal or oropharyngeal swab from each participant. Over a roughly 2-month period, participants in the prospective study had the option of providing additional blood draws and questionnaires. Before DNA extraction, blood samples from the prospective study were shipped at room temperature or frozen. The junction shows trimming of 7 bases on V and 5 bases on J, and the gene matches do not reach 13 bases of it. CDR1 GTSNPN and CDR2 SVGIG are derived from the germline V gene (reference sequence). Including the terminal cysteine and phenylalanine, the CDR3 comprises 15 residues. Only the CDR3 part of the read is kept: 45 bases, read in frame from the first base.

This receptor was identified in a woman aged 45 to 65 who had recovered from COVID-19. The sequencing input was PBMCs or T cells enriched from blood (not recorded which). The chain links TRBV30 with TRBJ1-2, with 10 central nucleotides matching TRBD1. The nucleotide sequence reads TGTGCCTCCTCCGGGACAGGGGTCCCCTTGTATGGCTACACCTTC. This codes for CASSGTGVPLYGYTF.